The 30 T cell receptor beta chains below come from one sample, sequenced in a study of blood T cell repertoires in COVID-19. Assay: immunoSEQ multiplex PCR; the TCRdb copy retains only in-frame clones and omits some. The sample holds about 130,000 clones, roughly 92% seen once. The sequencing input was peripheral blood. All receptors come from a middle-aged man with COVID-19, enrolled during active disease.

This chain's CDR3 is CASSLPQGSAFF. CDR3 coding DNA: TGTGCCAGCAGTTTACCACAGGGTTCGGCTTTCTTT. The chain recombines TRBV28 with TRBJ1-1, with D possibly matching TRBD1 (6 bases). Between the trimmed V and J ends, which lost 2 bases and 11 bases, there was a span of 12 bases. The CDR3 is made up of 12 amino acids. The germline V gene has CDR1 MDHEN and CDR2 SYDVKM.

The chain recombines TRBV18 with TRBJ1-1; TRBD1 matches at 10 bases. With V trimmed by 3 bases and J by 1 base, 2 bases remained unmatched. The CDR3 loop spans 15 amino acids. From germline, CDR1 is KGHSH and CDR2 LQKENI. DNA of the CDR3: TGTGCCAGCTCACCCGGGACAGGGGAGAACACTGAAGCTTTCTTT. Its translation is CASSPGTGENTEAFF.

This rearrangement joins TRBV4-1 to TRBJ2-5; 14 nucleotides align to TRBD2. The CDR3 totals 17 residues. Germline V gene sequence: CDR1 MGHRA, CDR2 YSYEKL. V lost 0 bases and J lost 5; bases outside the gene matches: 5. CDR3 coding DNA: TGCGCCAGCAGCCAAGAACCGGGACTAGCGGGAGACGAGACCCAGTACTTC. Translation: CASSQEPGLAGDETQYF.

V is TRBV5-1 and J is TRBJ2-1; D unclear. This CDR3 has 17 amino acids. With 4 bases removed from V and 0 bases from J, the gap between germline ends came to 17 bases. CDR1 is SGHRS, CDR2 YFSETQ, per germline. In DNA, the CDR3 is TGCGCCAGCAGCGTGGGTTTATCGTCCTACTCCTACAATGAGCAGTTCTTC. Amino acid sequence: CASSVGLSSYSYNEQFF.

The chain has TRBV18 and TRBJ1-5; no firm D call. The germline V gene encodes CDR1 KGHSH and CDR2 LQKENI. CDR3 size: 13 residues. V was pared by 3 bases and J by 6 bases, with 9 bases between. The CDR3 nucleotides are TGTGCCAGCTCACCGAAGAGGTCTCAGCCCCAGCATTTT. It yields the protein CASSPKRSQPQHF.

The chain uses TRBV9 and TRBJ2-2, with D hard to call. Germline CDR1 is SGDLS and CDR2 is YYNGEE. This CDR3 is 17 amino acids long. With 4 bases removed from V and 6 bases from J, the gap between germline ends came to 22 bases. CDR3 amino acids: CASSISPAPAPPGELFF. Here the CDR3 DNA reads TGTGCCAGCAGCATTTCCCCAGCGCCCGCCCCCCCCGGGGAGCTGTTTTTT.

The DNA for the CDR3 is TGCAGCGGGGGACAGGGGGCTGGTAGGTACAATGAGCAGTTCTTC. Amino acid sequence: CSGGQGAGRYNEQFF. The rearrangement joins TRBV29-1 to TRBJ2-1, with 12 bases that match TRBD1. V shed 7 bases, J shed 4 bases, and the junction held 8 bases outside the gene matches. The germline V gene has CDR1 SQVTM and CDR2 ANQGSEA. The CDR3 spans 15 residues.

This clone occurred a few times. The chain links TRBV4-3 to TRBJ2-2, with D perhaps matching TRBD2 (6 bases). Trimming pared 0 bases from V and 7 bases from J, leaving 12 bases between. The germline gives CDR1 LGHNA, CDR2 YSLEER. The CDR3 has 15 residues. In nucleotides, the CDR3 is TGCGCCAGCAGCCAAGATAATAGCGGCAACGGGGAGCTGTTTTTT. Residues: CASSQDNSGNGELFF.

The rearrangement joins TRBV7-2 to TRBJ2-3; the match to TRBD2 covers 10 bases. Germline V gives CDR1 SGHTA, CDR2 FQGNSA. V lost 1 base, J lost 3 bases, and 4 bases stayed unmatched. The CDR3 covers 16 residues. The CDR3 loop is CASSLGASGRTDTQYF. CDR3 in DNA: TGTGCCAGCAGCTTAGGGGCTAGCGGGAGAACAGATACGCAGTATTTT.

J is TRBJ2-1 and V is TRBV7-2; 10 nucleotides align to TRBD2. Germline V gene sequence: CDR1 SGHTA, CDR2 FQGNSA. Trimming at V came to 6 bases and at J to 3 bases, leaving 5 bases not matched to a gene. The CDR3 sequence is 15 residues long. CDR3 DNA sequence: TGTGCCAGCAGACTTACTAGCGGGAACTACAATGAGCAGTTCTTC. It encodes CASRLTSGNYNEQFF.

This chain links TRBV2 with TRBJ1-2; D not certain. The CDR3 runs 12 residues. Trimming left V 4 bases short and J 4 bases short, with 7 bases between. CDR1 and CDR2 from the germline V gene are SNHLY and FYNNEI. CDR3 loop: CASSAGGYGYTF. The DNA for the CDR3 is TGTGCCAGCAGTGCGGGAGGCTATGGCTACACCTTC.

The V and J genes are TRBV7-2 and TRBJ2-5; 8 bases are shared with TRBD1. The germline V gene has CDR1 SGHTA and CDR2 FQGNSA. The ends lost 4 bases at V and 5 bases at J; junction bases unmatched: 6. This CDR3 comprises 14 residues. The CDR3 sequence: CASSSNGQGETQYF. DNA for the CDR3: TGTGCCAGCAGCTCCAATGGACAGGGCGAGACCCAGTACTTC.

The chain has TRBV21-1 and TRBJ2-7; the table's D call, TRBD2, was not checked against the DNA. TRBV21-1 is deemed a pseudogene. The CDR3 consists of 10 residues. In DNA, the CDR3 is TGTGCCAGACAGCGGGAGGGCGGGTACTTC. It yields the protein CARQREGGYF.

The CDR3 region has the DNA TGTGCCAGCAGTACAGGTAGGGGCAATCAGCCCCAGCATTTT. It yields the protein CASSTGRGNQPQHF. The chain has TRBV27 and TRBJ1-5, with D perhaps TRBD1 (5 bases). Germline-derived CDR1 and CDR2 are MNHEY and SMNVEV (reference sequence). V was pared by 5 bases and J by 2 bases, with 10 bases between. This CDR3 spans 14 amino acids.

A single count supports this clone. V and J are TRBV9 and TRBJ2-2, with 9 bases that match TRBD1. The CDR3 spans 15 residues. Trimming took 2 bases from V and 5 from J; bases not matched to a gene: 4. CDR1 and CDR2 from the germline V gene are SGDLS and YYNGEE. This CDR3 is CASSVPGQGTGELFF. The CDR3 nucleotides are TGTGCCAGCAGCGTCCCGGGACAGGGTACCGGGGAGCTGTTTTTT.

CDR3 region: CASRGRRPARPEKLFF. CDR3 coding DNA: TGTGCCAGCAGGGGCAGACGGCCTGCAAGACCCGAAAAACTGTTTTTT. V is TRBV28 and J is TRBJ1-4; D remains unclear. The CDR3 spans 16 residues. V shed 6 bases and J shed 8 bases, with 22 bases lying between them. CDR1 and CDR2 (germline): MDHEN, SYDVKM.

The chain carries TRBV4-2 and TRBJ2-7; TRBD2 matches at 7 bases. The CDR3 has 14 residues. Losses at the gene ends were 1 base for V and 2 bases for J; bases not matched to a gene: 2. Germline V CDR1 and CDR2: LGHNA, YNFKEQ. CDR3 DNA sequence: TGTGCCAGCAGCCAAGTTGCGGGGGCCTACGAGCAGTACTTC. Translated, it gives CASSQVAGAYEQYF.

This chain uses TRBV24-1 with TRBJ1-1, with a possible D match to TRBD1 (6 bases). The CDR3 is made up of 13 amino acids. Germline V gives CDR1 KGHDR, CDR2 SFDVKD. V lost 11 bases, J lost 0 bases, and 12 bases lay in between. In nucleotides, the CDR3 is TGTGCCATCAAAGACAGGTTGAACACTGAAGCTTTCTTT. Translating it yields CAIKDRLNTEAFF.

Concerning this clone itself: Other DNA sequences in the sample encode the same CDR3. The chain employs TRBV9 and TRBJ2-3; 13 bases align to TRBD2. The CDR3 sequence is 15 residues long. Germline trimming cut 4 bases from V and 3 bases from J; bases unmatched to any gene: 2. Germline CDR1 and CDR2: SGDLS and YYNGEE. Here the CDR3 reads CASSPGLAGTDTQYF. The CDR3 DNA sequence: TGTGCCAGCAGCCCGGGACTAGCGGGAACAGATACGCAGTATTTT.

The chain is built from TRBV5-1 and TRBJ2-7; 11 nucleotides line up with TRBD2. V shed 0 bases, J shed 6 bases, and the junction held 5 bases outside the gene matches. Germline loops: CDR1 SGHRS, CDR2 YFSETQ. This CDR3 is built from 15 residues. For the CDR3, the DNA is TGCGCCAGCAGCTTGGAGACTAGCGGGATCCTCGAGCAGTACTTC. As protein: CASSLETSGILEQYF.

The genes are TRBV10-1 and TRBJ2-7; perhaps TRBD1 as D (6 bases). Deletions cut 6 bases from V and 8 bases from J, with 11 bases between. CDR1 and CDR2 (germline): WNHNN, SYGVQD (reference sequence). This CDR3 spans 11 amino acids. This CDR3 reads CASRGQNKQYV. DNA of the CDR3: TGCGCCAGCAGAGGACAGAATAAGCAGTACGTC.

This sequence joins TRBV18 and TRBJ2-1, with 8 positions matching TRBD1. J gave up 8 bases and V 3 bases, and 6 bases lay outside the gene matches. Germline V gene lookup returns CDR1 KGHSH and CDR2 LQKENI. The CDR3 length is 14 residues. CDR3 sequence (DNA): TGTGCCAGCTCACCCACACCGGACAGGGATGAGCAGTTCTTC. Translated: CASSPTPDRDEQFF.

The chain is built from TRBV5-8 and TRBJ1-1; D is perhaps TRBD1 (6 bases). In germline, CDR1 is SGHTS, CDR2 YDEGEE. Trimming removed 0 bases from V and 6 bases from J, with 12 bases in between. This CDR3 has 14 residues. The DNA of the CDR3 is TGTGCCAGCAGCTTGGTACAGGGTCCTTCTGAAGCTTTCTTT. As protein: CASSLVQGPSEAFF.

The V gene is TRBV25-1, the J gene TRBJ2-5; the D gene is possibly TRBD2 (6 bases). Germline V CDR1 and CDR2: MGHDK, SYGVNS. This CDR3 is 16 amino acids long. V gave up 4 bases and J gave up 3 bases, with 18 bases separating them. DNA of the CDR3: TGTGCCAGCAGTGGCCCACTGGCGGGGAACGAAGAGACCCAGTACTTC. Its translation is CASSGPLAGNEETQYF.

The V gene is TRBV3-1 (or the pseudogene TRBV3-2), the J gene TRBJ2-1; D is unclear. V lost 4 bases and J 1 base, leaving 5 bases between the germline ends. Germline assignment: CDR1 LGHDT and CDR2 YNNKEL (reference sequence). This CDR3 has 13 residues. The CDR3 reads CASSLQSYNEQFF. CDR3 in DNA: TGTGCCAGCAGCCTGCAGTCCTACAATGAGCAGTTCTTC.

This clone was counted a few times. The chain has TRBV6-1 and TRBJ1-2; maybe TRBD1 (6 bases). The germline V and J ends were trimmed by 1 base and 6 bases, with 12 bases remaining between them. The CDR3 is made up of 14 amino acids. Germline V gives CDR1 MNHNS, CDR2 SASEGT. CDR3 region: CASSEETGTDGYTF. The CDR3 DNA reads TGTGCCAGCAGTGAAGAAACAGGGACGGATGGCTACACCTTC.

This chain joins TRBV5-1 and TRBJ2-1; the match to TRBD1 covers 7 bases. The CDR3 runs to 15 residues. Per germline, CDR1 SGHRS and CDR2 YFSETQ. J was trimmed by 8 bases and V by 4 bases; bases with no gene match: 12. CDR3 sequence (DNA): TGCGCCAGCAGCCCCGACAGGGCCCTCTTAGATGAGCAGTTCTTC. It encodes CASSPDRALLDEQFF.

The gene calls are TRBV19 and TRBJ2-1; 12 bases are a match to TRBD2. The germline V gene has CDR1 LNHDA and CDR2 SQIVND (reference sequence). J was trimmed by 8 bases and V by 5 bases; bases with no gene match: 10. This CDR3 comprises 16 residues. The CDR3 bases are TGTGCCAGTAGTTTTCTAGCGGGAGGGCGTTTGGATGAGCAGTTCTTC. Amino acids: CASSFLAGGRLDEQFF.

The chain is built from TRBV19 and TRBJ1-3; possible D gene TRBD1, 6 bases. V shed 6 bases and J shed 0 bases, with 12 bases lying between them. The CDR3 contains 15 residues. CDR1 and CDR2 (germline): LNHDA, SQIVND (reference sequence). As DNA, the CDR3 is TGTGCCAGTAGGCGGACAGCGAGCTCTGGAAACACCATATATTTT. It codes for CASRRTASSGNTIYF.

The V call is TRBV19, the J call TRBJ2-7; 7 bases line up with TRBD1. The length of the CDR3 is 14 residues. The trim removed 6 bases at V and 2 bases at J, leaving 7 bases unmatched. CDR1 is LNHDA and CDR2 is SQIVND in the germline V gene (reference sequence). CDR3 sequence (DNA): TGTGCCAGTAGACCCGGGACAGCGGCCTACGAGCAGTACTTC. It yields the protein CASRPGTAAYEQYF.